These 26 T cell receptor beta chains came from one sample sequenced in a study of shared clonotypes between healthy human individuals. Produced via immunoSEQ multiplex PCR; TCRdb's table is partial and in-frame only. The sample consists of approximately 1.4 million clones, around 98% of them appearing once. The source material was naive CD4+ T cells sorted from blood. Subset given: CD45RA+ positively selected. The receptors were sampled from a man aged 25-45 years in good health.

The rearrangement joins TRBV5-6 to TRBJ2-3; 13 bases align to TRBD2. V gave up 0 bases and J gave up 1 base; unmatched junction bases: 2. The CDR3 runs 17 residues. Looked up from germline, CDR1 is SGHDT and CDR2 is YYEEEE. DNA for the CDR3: TGTGCCAGCAGCTTGGGTGGACTAGCGGGAGGCACAGATACGCAGTATTTT. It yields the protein CASSLGGLAGGTDTQYF.

The CDR3: CASSQDPQGVGAGGNIQYF. For the CDR3, the DNA is TGCGCCAGCAGCCAAGATCCGCAGGGGGTTGGGGCAGGGGGAAACATTCAGTACTTC. The chain couples TRBV4-1 to TRBJ2-4, with TRBD1 identical over 7 bases. The trim removed 0 bases at V and 6 bases at J, leaving 17 bases unmatched. CDR3 size: 19 residues. Germline V gene sequence: CDR1 MGHRA, CDR2 YSYEKL.

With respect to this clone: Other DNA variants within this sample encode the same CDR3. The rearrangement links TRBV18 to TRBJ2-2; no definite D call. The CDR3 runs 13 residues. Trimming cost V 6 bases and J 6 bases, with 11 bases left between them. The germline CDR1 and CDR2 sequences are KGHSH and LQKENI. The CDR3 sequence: CASSRLSPGELFF. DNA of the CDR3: TGTGCCAGCTCCCGACTCAGCCCCGGGGAGCTGTTTTTT. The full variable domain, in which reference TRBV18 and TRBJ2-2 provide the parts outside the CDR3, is NAGVMQNPRHLVRRRGQEARLRCSPMKGHSHVYWYRQLPEEGLKFMVYLQKENIIDESGMPKERFSAEFPKEGPSILRIQQVVRGDSAAYFCASSRLSPGELFFGEGSRLTVL.

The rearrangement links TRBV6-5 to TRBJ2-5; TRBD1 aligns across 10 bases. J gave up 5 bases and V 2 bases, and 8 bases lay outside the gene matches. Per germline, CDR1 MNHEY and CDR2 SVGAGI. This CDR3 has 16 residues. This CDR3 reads CASSYKEDRGFETQYF. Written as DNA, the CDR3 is TGTGCCAGCAGTTACAAGGAGGACAGGGGGTTTGAGACCCAGTACTTC.

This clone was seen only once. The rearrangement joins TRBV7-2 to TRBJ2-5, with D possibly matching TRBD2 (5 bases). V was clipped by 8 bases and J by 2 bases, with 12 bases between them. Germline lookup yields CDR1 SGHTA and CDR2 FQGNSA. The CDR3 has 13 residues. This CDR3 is CASGRRPQETQYF. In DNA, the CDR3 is TGTGCCAGCGGAAGGAGGCCTCAAGAGACCCAGTACTTC.

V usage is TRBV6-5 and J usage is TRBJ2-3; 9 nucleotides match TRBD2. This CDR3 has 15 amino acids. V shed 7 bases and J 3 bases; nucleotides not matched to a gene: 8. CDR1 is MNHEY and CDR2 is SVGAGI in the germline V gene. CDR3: CASTVAGGATDTQYF. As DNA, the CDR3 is TGTGCCAGCACTGTCGCGGGAGGGGCGACAGATACGCAGTATTTT.

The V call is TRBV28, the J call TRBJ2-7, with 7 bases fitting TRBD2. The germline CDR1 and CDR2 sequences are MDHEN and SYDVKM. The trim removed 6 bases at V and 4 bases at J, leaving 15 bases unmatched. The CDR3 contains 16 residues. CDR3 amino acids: CASSSSTLAGVYEQYF. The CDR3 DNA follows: TGTGCCAGCAGCTCTTCTACCCTGGCGGGAGTGTACGAGCAGTACTTC.

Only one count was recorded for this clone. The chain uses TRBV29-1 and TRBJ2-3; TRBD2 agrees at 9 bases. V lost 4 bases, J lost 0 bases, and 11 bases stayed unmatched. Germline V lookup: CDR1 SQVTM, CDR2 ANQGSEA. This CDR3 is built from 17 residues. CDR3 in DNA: TGCAGCGTTGTTGGGGCGGGAGGGCGGATAAGCACAGATACGCAGTATTTT. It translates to CSVVGAGGRISTDTQYF.

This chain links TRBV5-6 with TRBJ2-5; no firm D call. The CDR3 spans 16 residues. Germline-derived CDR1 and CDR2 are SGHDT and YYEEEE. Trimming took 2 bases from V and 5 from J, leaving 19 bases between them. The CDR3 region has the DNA TGTGCCAGCAGCTTTCGGGTGCTTCTCCCCGGCGAGACCCAGTACTTC. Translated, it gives CASSFRVLLPGETQYF.

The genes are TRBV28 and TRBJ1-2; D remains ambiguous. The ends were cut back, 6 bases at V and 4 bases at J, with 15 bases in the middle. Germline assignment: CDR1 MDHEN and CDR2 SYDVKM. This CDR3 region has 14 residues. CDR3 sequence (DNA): TGTGCCAGCAGGAGAGACGTTTCCGGCTATGGCTACACCTTC. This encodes CASRRDVSGYGYTF.

CDR3 bases: TGTGCCAGCGGGGAGAGGGTAGTTTCTTACGAGCAGTACTTC. This translates into CASGERVVSYEQYF. V gene TRBV6-1 combines with J gene TRBJ2-7, with D possibly TRBD2 on 5 matching bases. This CDR3 is 14 amino acids long. Germline values: CDR1 MNHNS, CDR2 SASEGT. Trimming stripped 8 bases from V and 4 bases from J, with 18 bases between.

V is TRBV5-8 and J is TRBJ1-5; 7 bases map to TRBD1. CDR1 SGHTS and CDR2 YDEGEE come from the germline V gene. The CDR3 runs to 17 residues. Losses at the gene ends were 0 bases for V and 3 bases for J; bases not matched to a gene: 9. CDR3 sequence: CASSLERGTEDNQPQHF. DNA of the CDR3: TGTGCCAGCAGCTTGGAACGAGGGACAGAAGACAATCAGCCCCAGCATTTT.

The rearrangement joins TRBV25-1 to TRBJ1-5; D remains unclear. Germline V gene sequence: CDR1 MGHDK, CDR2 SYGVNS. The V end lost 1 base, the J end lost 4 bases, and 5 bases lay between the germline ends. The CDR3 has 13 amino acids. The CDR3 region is CASSESRNQPQHF. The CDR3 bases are TGTGCCAGCAGTGAATCTCGAAATCAGCCCCAGCATTTT.

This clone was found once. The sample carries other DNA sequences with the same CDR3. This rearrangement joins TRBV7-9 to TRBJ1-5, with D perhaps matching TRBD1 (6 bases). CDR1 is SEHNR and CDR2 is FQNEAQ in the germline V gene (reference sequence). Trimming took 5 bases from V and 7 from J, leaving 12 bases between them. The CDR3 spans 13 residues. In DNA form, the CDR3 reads TGTGCCAGCAGCCCTCCGGGGGGCCAGCCCCAGCATTTT. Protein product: CASSPPGGQPQHF. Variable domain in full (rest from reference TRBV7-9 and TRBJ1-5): DTGVSQNPRHKITKRGQNVTFRCDPISEHNRLYWYRQTLGQGPEFLTYFQNEAQLEKSRLLSDRFSAERPKGSFSTLEIQRTEQGDSAMYLCASSPPGGQPQHFGDGTRLSIL.

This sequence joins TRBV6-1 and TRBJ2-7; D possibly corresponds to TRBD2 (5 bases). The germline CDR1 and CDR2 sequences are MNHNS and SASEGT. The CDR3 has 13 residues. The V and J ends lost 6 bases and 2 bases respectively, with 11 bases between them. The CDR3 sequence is CASREVGPYEQYF. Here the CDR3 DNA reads TGTGCCAGCAGGGAGGTTGGGCCCTACGAGCAGTACTTC.

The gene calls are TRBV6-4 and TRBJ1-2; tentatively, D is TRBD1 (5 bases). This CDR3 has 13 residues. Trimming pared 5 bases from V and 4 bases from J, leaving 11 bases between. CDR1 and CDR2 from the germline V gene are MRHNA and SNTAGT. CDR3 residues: CASSKGRTYGYTF. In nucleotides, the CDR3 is TGTGCCAGCAGTAAGGGACGGACCTATGGCTACACCTTC.

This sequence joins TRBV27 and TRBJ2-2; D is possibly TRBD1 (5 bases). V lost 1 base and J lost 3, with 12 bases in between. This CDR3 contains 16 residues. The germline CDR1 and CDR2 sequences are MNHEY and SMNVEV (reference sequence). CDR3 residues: CASSLLARDYTGELFF. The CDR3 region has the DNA TGTGCCAGCAGTTTATTAGCCAGGGATTACACCGGGGAGCTGTTTTTT.

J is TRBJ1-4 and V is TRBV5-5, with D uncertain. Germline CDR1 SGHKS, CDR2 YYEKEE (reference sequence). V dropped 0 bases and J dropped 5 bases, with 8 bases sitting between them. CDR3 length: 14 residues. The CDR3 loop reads CASSLAGRNEKLFF. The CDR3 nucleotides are TGTGCCAGCAGCTTGGCAGGAAGGAATGAAAAACTGTTTTTT.

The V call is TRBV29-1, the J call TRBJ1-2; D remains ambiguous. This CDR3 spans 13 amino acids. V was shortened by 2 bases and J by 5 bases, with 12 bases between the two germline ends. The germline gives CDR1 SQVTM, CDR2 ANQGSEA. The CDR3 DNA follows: TGCAGCGTTGAAAGTGAATCCCCTTATGGCTACACCTTC. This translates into CSVESESPYGYTF.

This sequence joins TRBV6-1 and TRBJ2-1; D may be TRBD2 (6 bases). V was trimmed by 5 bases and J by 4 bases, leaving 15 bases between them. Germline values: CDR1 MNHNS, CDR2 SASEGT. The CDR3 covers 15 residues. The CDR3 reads CASSRGRDQYNEQFF. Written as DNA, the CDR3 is TGTGCCAGCAGTCGAGGGCGGGATCAATACAATGAGCAGTTCTTC.

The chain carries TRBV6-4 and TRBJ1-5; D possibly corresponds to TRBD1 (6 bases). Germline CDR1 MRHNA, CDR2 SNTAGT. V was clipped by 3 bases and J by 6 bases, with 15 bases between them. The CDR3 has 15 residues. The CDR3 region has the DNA TGTGCCAGCAGTGAAAGGGGGGGTCTGGCTCAGCCCCAGCATTTT. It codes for CASSERGGLAQPQHF.

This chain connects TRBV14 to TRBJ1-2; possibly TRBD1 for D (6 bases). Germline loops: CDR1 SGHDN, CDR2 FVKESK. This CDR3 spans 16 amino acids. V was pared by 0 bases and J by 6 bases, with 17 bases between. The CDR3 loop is CASSQDFPTGRDGYTF. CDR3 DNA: TGTGCCAGCAGCCAAGATTTTCCTACAGGGCGAGATGGCTACACCTTC. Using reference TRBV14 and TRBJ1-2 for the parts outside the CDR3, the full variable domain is EAGVTQFPSHSVIEKGQTVTLRCDPISGHDNLYWYRRVMGKEIKFLLHFVKESKQDESGMPNNRFLAERTGGTYSTLKVQPAELEDSGVYFCASSQDFPTGRDGYTFGSGTRLTVV.

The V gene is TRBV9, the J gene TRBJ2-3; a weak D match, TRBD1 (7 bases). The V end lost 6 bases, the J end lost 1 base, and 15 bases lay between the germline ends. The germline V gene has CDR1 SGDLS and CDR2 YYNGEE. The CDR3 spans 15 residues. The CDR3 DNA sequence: TGTGCCAGCACCCCACGGGGGACAGGCACAGATACGCAGTATTTT. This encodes CASTPRGTGTDTQYF.

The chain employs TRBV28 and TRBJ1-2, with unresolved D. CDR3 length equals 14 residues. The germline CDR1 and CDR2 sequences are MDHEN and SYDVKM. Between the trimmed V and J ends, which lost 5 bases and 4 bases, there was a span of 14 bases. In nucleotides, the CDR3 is TGTGCCAGCAGTCCCCTTGGCGCCGGCTATGGCTACACCTTC. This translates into CASSPLGAGYGYTF.

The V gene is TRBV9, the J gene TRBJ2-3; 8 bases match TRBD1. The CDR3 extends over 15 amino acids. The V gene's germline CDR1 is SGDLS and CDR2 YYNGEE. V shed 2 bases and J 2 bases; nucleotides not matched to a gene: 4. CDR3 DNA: TGTGCCAGCAGCGTGACAGGGGAAATCACAGATACGCAGTATTTT. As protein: CASSVTGEITDTQYF.

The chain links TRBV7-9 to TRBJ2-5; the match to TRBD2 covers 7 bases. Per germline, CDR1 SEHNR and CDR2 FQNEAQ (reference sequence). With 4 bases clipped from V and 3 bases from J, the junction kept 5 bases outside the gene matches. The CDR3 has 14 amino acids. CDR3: CASSSWLAEETQYF. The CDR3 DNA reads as TGTGCCAGCAGCTCCTGGCTAGCGGAAGAGACCCAGTACTTC.